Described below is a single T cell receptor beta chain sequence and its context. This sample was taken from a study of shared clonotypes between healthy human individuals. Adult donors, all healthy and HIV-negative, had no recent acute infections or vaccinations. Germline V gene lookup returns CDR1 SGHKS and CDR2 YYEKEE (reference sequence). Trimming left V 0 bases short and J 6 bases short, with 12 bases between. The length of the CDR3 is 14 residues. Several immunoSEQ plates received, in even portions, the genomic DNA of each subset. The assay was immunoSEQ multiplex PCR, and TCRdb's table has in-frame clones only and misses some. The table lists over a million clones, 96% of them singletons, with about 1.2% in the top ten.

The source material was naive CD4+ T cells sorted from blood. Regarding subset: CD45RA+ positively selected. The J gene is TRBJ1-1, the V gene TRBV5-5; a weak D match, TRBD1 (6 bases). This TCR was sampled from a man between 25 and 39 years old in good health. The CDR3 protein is CASSLGQAGAEAFF. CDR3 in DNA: TGTGCCAGCAGCTTGGGACAGGCTGGGGCTGAAGCTTTCTTT. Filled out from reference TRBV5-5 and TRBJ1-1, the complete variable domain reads DAGVTQSPTHLIKTRGQQVTLRCSPISGHKSVSWYQQVLGQGPQFIFQYYEKEERGRGNFPDRFSARQFPNYSSELNVNALLLGDSALYLCASSLGQAGAEAFFGQGTRLTVV.